This TCR beta chain comes out of a study of identical twins (TCRdb year 2016). At the level of the whole study: To test whether fetal clonotypes persist, the study used deep sequencing on TCR alpha and beta repertoires from monozygotic twins, unrelated adults of various ages, and cord blood. Replicate twin experiments were performed at different times using different library preparation protocols to rule out contamination. Results the study describes overall, beyond this receptor: Zero-insertion analyses could be partly confounded by invariant T cells such as MAIT and iNKT, though diverse VJ usage argued against such confounding for most clonotypes. The excess sharing between twins in beta out-of-frame sequences was weaker because fewer shared sequences reduced the signal-to-noise ratio. Because the same donors could not be followed over many years, the conclusions relied on cross-sectional statistical analysis. Out-of-frame TCR alpha sharing in monozygotic twins was systematically underestimated by recombination models, whereas sharing between unrelated individuals was in agreement with the recombination models. Out-of-frame TCR alpha sequences shared between twins showed an excess of low generation-probability sequences compared with coincidental sharing between unrelated individuals. Abundant cord blood beta clonotypes carried fewer insertions; young adult naive repertoires showed a weaker similar trend, while memory repertoires showed none.

This clonotype was seen a handful of times. Its antigen remains unidentified. Base qualities are not at hand, and no much larger clone is one base apart. From cysteine to phenylalanine, the CDR3 is 12 amino acids long. Left in the record is the CDR3 DNA by itself, 36 bases read in frame from the first base. Deletion took 6 bases off V and 9 bases off J, with a span of 15 bases between the germline ends. The germline V gene yields SNHLY for CDR1 and FYNNEI for CDR2. Library prep was done by 5' RACE. The instrument was an Illumina HiSeq 2000. A universal primer binding site was added through template switching, and the final cDNA carried a unique molecular identifier so that TCR cDNA molecules could be counted accurately. Specific primers in the conserved constant-segment region were used to synthesize first-strand cDNA for the TCR alpha and beta chains. To control for contamination, every cDNA library was double barcoded, receiving both a SMART-Mk sample barcode and Illumina barcodes. Two successive PCR steps introduced TruSeq adapter sequences along with Illumina sample barcodes. TCR alpha and beta cDNA libraries were sequenced on the Illumina HiSeq platform with custom primers. As for how the authors treated the data: Raw reads were processed with MiGEC to extract unique molecular identifiers, and MiXCR was used to determine CDR3 positions. Recombination models were inferred per individual with the repgenHMM and IGoR tools using an EM algorithm. The analysis of shared clonotypes was done with the tcR package in R, with sharing normalized by the product of cloneset sizes. To study raw recombination free of thymic and clonal selection effects, out-of-frame nonproductive sequences were analyzed. Starting from the raw public reads, TCRdb applied fastp trimming at Q25, assembled clones with MiXCR and retained in-frame beta chains. Identical CDR3 protein sequences are pooled into one entry, listed with their most common genes and DNA. TCRdb, rather than the study authors, made the V and J calls. The sample table contains 500,000 to 550,000 distinct CDR3 sequences; only one count was recorded for 20% to 25% of them. The biggest ten clones account for about 0.93% of the sample.

Only healthy Caucasian donors were included. Three pairs of female monozygotic twins, all aged about 18 to 30 years, were included in the twin cohort. Positive isolation kits from Invitrogen were used to isolate the CD4+ and CD8+ T cell populations. These data were likewise used in another study, on T cells expressing NK-cell markers. The second publication reports: Eight or nine donors provided sorted CD3+CD56+NKG2C+, CD3+CD56+NKG2C- and CD3+CD56-NKG2C+ T-cell subsets, whose TCR beta-chain repertoires were profiled. Among the eight sequenced donors, only one was HCMV-seronegative, while the other seven were HCMV-seropositive. In several experiments an anti-gammadeltaTCR antibody was added to restrict sorting to alphabetaTCR-expressing T cells. In roughly six donors, the dominant CD3+CD56+NKG2C+ clonotypes were among the top 10 CD8+ clonotypes and accounted for roughly 1.0-7.5% of CD8+ T cells. Those dominant clonotypes were again the most abundant among CD3+CD56-NKG2C+ cells in several donors, at about 25-65%. Whether the expanded NKG2C-expressing T cell clones were specific for HCMV antigens was left unclear. The study sequenced eight donors, all healthy volunteers chosen at random: three men and five women. A commercial ELISA kit detecting HCMV-specific IgG in serum was used to determine HCMV serostatus. Reads were demultiplexed and grouped by UMI with MIGEC, and clonotypes were assembled and quantified with MiTCR. To exclude erroneous sequences, only TCR cDNA sequences supported by at least two reads were retained. The tcR package was used for downstream repertoire analysis, with clonotypes matched between fractions based on CDR3 nucleotide sequence plus V segment. VDJmatch was used to annotate antigen specificity against VDJdb, with one amino acid substitution in CDR3 allowed.

The V gene is TRBV2 and the J gene is TRBJ2-7, with no confident D gene call. The TCR comes from a young woman in good health. The sequenced sample consisted of CD4+ T cells sorted from blood. The sequenced DNA is TGTGCCAGCAGCGCGTCTTTTTCCGGGCAGTACTTC. This encodes CASSASFSGQYF.